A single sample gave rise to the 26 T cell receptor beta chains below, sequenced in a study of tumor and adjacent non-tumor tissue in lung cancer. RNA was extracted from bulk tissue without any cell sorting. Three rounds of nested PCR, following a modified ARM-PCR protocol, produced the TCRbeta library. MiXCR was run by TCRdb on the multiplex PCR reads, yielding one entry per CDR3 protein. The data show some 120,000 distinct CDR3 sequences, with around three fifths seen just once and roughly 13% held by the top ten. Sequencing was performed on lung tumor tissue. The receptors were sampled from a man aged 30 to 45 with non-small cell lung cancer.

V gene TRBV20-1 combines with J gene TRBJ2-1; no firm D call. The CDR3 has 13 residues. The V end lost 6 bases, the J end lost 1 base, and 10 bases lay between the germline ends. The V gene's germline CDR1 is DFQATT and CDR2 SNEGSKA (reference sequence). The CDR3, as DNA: TGCAGTGCGCCCCAACAGTCCTACAATGAGCAGTTCTTC. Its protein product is CSAPQQSYNEQFF.

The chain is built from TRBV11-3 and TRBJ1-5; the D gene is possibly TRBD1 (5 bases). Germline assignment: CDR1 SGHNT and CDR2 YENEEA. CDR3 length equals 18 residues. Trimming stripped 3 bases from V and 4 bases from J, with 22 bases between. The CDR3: CASSFVVGGGLGNQPQHF. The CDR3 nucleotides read TGTGCCAGCAGCTTTGTAGTCGGGGGGGGTCTGGGTAATCAGCCCCAGCATTTT.

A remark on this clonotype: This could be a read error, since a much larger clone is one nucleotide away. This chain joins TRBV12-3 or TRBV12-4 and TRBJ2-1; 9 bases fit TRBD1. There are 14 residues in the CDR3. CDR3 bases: TGTGTCAGCAGCACCGGGACAGGGTCCACTGAGCAGTTCTTC. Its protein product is CVSSTGTGSTEQFF.

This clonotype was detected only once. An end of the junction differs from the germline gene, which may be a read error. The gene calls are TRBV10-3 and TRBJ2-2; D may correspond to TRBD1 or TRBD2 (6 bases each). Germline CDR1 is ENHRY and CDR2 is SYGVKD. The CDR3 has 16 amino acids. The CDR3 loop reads CAITSPQGLNTWELFF. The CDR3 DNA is TGTGCTATCACTAGCCCTCAGGGGCTGAACACCTGGGAGCTGTTTTTT.

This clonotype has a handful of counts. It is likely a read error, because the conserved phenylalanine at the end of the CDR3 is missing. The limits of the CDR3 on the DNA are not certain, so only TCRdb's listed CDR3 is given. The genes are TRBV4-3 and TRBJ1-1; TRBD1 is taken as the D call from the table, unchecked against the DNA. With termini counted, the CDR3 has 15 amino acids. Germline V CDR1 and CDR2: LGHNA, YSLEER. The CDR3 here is CASSRVNGDRIEAFS.

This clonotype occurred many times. The CDR3 bases are TGTGCCAGCAGCTTAGATAAAATCGGGACCCAGTACTTC. It specifies CASSLDKIGTQYF. The V call is TRBV11-3, the J call TRBJ2-5; unclear D gene. The V gene lost 0 bases and the J gene lost 7 bases, with 9 bases spanning the gap. The CDR3 runs 13 residues. The germline gives CDR1 SGHNT, CDR2 YENEEA.

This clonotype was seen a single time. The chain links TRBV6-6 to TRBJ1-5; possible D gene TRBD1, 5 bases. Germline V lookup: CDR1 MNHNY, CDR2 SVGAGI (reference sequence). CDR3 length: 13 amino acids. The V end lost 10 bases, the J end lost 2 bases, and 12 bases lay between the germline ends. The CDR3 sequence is CANTGQGNQPQHF. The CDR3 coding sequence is TGTGCCAACACTGGACAAGGCAATCAGCCCCAGCATTTT.

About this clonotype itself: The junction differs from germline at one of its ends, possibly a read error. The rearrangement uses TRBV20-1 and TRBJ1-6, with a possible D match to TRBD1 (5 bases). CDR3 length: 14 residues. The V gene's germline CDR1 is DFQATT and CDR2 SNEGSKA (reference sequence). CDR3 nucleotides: TGTTGTGCTAGCTACGCAGGGAGTCAATCACCCCTCCACTTT. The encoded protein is CCASYAGSQSPLHF.

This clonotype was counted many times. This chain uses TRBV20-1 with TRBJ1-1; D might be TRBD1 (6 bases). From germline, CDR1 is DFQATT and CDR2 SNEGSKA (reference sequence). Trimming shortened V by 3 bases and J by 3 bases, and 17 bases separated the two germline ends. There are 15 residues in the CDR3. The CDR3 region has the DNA TGCAGTGCTAGTGTGGCTACAGGGAGGGACACTGAAGCTTTCTTT. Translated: CSASVATGRDTEAFF.

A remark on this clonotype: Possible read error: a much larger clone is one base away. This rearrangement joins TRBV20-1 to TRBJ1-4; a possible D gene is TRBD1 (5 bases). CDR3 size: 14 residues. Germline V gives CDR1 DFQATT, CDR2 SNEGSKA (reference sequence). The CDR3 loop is CCAISDTTNEKLFF. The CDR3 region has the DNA TGCTGTGCTATCTCGGACACTACTAATGAAAAACTGTTTTTT.

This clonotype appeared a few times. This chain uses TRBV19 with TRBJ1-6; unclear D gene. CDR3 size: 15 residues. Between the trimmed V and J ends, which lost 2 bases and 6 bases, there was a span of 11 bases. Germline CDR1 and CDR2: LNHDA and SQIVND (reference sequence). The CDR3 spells CASSINQRLNSPLHF. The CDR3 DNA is TGTGCCAGTAGTATAAACCAGCGCCTTAATTCACCCCTCCACTTT.

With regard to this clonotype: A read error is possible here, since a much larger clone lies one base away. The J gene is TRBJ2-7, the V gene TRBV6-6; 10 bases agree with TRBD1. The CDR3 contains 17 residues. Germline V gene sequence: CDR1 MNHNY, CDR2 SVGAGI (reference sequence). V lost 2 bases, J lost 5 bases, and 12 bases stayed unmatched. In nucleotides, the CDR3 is TGTGCCAGCAGTTACCTCTTGACAGGGGGCATAAGCCACGAGCAGTACTTC. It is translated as CASSYLLTGGISHEQYF.

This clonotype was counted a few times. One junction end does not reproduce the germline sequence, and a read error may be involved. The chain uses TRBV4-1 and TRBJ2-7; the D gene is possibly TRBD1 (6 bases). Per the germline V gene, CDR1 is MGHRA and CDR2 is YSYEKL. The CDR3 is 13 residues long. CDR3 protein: CAGSQDGGYEQHF. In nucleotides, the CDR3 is TGCGCCGGCAGCCAAGATGGGGGCTACGAGCAGCACTTC.

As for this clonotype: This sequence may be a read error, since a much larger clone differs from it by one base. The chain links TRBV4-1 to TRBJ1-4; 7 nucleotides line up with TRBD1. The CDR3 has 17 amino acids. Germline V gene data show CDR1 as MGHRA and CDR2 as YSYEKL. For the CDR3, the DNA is TGCGCCAGCAGCCAAGGACAGGGTCGGGCAACTAATAAAAAACTGTTTTTT. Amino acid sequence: CASSQGQGRATNKKLFF.

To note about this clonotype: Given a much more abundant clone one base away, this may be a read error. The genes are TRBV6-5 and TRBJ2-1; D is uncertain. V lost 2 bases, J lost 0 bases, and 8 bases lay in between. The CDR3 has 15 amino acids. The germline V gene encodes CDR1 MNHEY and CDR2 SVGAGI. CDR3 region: CASSYTCGSYNEQFF. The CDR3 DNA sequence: TGTGCCAGCAGTTACACTTGCGGCTCCTACAATGAGCAGTTCTTC.

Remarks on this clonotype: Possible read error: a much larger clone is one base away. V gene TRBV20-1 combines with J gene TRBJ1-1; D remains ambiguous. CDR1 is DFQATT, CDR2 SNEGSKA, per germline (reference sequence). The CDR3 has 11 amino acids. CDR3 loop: CGALWQIEAFF. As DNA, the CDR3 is TGCGGTGCACTTTGGCAGATTGAAGCTTTCTTT.

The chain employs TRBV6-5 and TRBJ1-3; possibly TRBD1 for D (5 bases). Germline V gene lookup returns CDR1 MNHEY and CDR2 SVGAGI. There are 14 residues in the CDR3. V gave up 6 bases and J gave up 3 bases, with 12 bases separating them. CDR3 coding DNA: TGTGCCAGCAGGAAAGGACAATGTGGAAACACCATATATTTT. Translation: CASRKGQCGNTIYF.

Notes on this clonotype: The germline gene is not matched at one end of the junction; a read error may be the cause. CDR3 sequence (DNA): TGTACCAGCAGTTCCGGGGGGTCACACGAGCAGTACTTC. This sequence encodes CTSSSGGSHEQYF. The chain uses TRBV6-6 and TRBJ2-7; 7 bases line up with TRBD2. There are 13 residues in the CDR3. Germline assignment: CDR1 MNHNY and CDR2 SVGAGI (reference sequence).

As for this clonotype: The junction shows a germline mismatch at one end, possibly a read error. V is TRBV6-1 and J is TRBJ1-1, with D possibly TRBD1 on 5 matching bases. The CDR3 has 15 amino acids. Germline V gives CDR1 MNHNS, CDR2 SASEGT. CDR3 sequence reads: CASSEVPNLGGEAFF. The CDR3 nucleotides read TGTGCAAGCAGTGAAGTACCGAATCTTGGGGGTGAAGCTTTCTTT.

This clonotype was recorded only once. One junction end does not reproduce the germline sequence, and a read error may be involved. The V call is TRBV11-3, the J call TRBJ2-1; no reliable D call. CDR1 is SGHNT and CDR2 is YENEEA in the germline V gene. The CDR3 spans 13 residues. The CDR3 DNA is TGTGCCAACAGCCCCACACATGGCGATGAGCAGTTCTTC. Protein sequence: CANSPTHGDEQFF.

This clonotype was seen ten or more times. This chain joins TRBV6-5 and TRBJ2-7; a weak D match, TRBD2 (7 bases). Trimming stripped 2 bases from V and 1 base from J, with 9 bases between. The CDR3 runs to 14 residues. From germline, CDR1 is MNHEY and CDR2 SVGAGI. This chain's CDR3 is CASSYGGASYEQYF. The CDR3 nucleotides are TGTGCCAGCAGTTACGGGGGGGCTTCCTACGAGCAGTACTTC.

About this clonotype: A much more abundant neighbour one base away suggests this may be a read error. DNA of the CDR3: TGTGCCAGCAGTTACTCCCCCGGGGTAGAGACCCAGTACTTC. Its protein is CASSYSPGVETQYF. This sequence joins TRBV6-5 and TRBJ2-5; TRBD2 is a possible D gene (5 bases). This CDR3 is built from 14 residues. Germline CDR1 is MNHEY and CDR2 is SVGAGI. Deletions cut 0 bases from V and 4 bases from J, with 9 bases between.

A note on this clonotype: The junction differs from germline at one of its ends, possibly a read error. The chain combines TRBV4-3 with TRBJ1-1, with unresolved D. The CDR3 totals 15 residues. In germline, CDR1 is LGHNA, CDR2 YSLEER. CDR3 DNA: TGCGCCAGCAGCCAAGGGCCCGCGATGAACGCTGAAGCCTTCTTT. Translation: CASSQGPAMNAEAFF.

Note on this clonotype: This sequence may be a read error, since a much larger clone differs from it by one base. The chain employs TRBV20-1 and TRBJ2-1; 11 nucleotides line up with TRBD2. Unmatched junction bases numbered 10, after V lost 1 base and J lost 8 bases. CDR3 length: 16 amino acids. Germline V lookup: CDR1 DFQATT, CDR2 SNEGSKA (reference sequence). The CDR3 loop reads CSARGVSGRAGDEQFF. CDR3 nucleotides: TGCAGTGCTAGAGGGGTTAGCGGGAGGGCCGGGGATGAGCAGTTCTTC.

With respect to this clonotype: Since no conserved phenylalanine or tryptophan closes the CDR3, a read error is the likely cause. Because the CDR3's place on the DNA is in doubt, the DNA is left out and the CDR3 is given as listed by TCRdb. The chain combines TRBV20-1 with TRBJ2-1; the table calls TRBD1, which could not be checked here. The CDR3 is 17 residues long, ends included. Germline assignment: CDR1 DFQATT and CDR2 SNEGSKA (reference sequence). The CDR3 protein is CSATSRTAGVSYNEQLS.

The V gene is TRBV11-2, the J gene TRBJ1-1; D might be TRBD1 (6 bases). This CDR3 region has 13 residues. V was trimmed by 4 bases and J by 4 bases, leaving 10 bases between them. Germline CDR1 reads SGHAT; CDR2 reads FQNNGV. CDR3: CASSSRGVTEAFF. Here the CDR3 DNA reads TGTGCCAGCAGCTCAAGGGGGGTCACTGAAGCTTTCTTT. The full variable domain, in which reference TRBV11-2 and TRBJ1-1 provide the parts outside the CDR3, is EAGVAQSPRYKIIEKRQSVAFWCNPISGHATLYWYQQILGQGPKLLIQFQNNGVVDDSQLPKDRFSAERLKGVDSTLKIQPAKLEDSAVYLCASSSRGVTEAFFGQGTRLTVV.